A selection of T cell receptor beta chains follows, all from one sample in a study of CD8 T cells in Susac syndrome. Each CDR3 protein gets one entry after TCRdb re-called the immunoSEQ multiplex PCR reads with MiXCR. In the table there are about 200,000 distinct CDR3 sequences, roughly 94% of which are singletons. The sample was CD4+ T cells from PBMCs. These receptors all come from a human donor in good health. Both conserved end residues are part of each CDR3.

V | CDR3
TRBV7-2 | CASSLTAGALFSYEQYF
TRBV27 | CASSLYTGVYNEQFF
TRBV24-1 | CATSDPTGNYGYTF
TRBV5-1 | CASSSSGTGDTDTQYF
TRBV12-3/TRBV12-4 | CASMLLDQPQHF
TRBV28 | CASTRQGGANVLTF
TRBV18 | CASSPPLDTQYF
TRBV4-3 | CASSQDRQWGYTF
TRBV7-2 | CASSPTPGLAKEQFF
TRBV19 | CASNDFRGYTF
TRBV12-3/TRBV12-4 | CASSLVDTQYF
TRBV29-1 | CSVVGQETQYF
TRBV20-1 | CSAEGGRRKNIQYF
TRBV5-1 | CASSATAGNQPQHF
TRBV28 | CATRQQTEAFF
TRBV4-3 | CASSQEGQSSYNEQFF
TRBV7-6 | CASSLTGAHHNEQFF
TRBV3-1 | CASSQDSNTGDRNQPQHF
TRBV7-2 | CASSKDSNQPQHF
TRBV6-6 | CASSYSPQPQHF
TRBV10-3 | CAISVGNTEAFF
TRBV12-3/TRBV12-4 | CASSLGRGSWGYTF
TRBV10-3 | CAISPGSENSPLHF
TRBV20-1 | CSAIWDSQETQYF
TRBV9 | CASSPGVNGANVLTF
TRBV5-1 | CATRRSPSTDTQYF
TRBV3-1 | CASSPRDQYTDTQYF
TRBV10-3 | CAIRPTGPYEQYF
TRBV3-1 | CASSQDLNSYNEQFF
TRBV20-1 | CSAPGTRNDEQFF
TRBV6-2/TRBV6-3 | CASSSPPSSYNEQFF
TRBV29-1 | CSAGGQKETNYGYTF
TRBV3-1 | CASSQEPENIQYF
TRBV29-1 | CSVEDRAVAQYF
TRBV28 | CASRGGSGFEDEQFF
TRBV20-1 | CSARGSGTGVDTQYF
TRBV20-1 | CSARRTGATMSSSFF
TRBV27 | CASSFGVGAHYGYTF
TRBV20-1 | CSAPPGLAGNHEQFF
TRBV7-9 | CASGQGRDTEAFF
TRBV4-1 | CASSLSGGDQPQHF
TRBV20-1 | CSAPPTGVGNQPQHF
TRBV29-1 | CSARDEKLFF
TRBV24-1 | CATSALDREGTDTQYF
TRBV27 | CASSKRTSTSSYNEQFF
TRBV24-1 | CATSDLDRYTF
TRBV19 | CASSRTEDGYTF
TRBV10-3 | CAISESDRGLGYTF